This is a list of T cell receptor beta chains from one sample in a study of PD-1 blockade in classical Hodgkin lymphoma. Sequencing used immunoSEQ multiplex PCR; TCRdb keeps in-frame clones, though not all of them. The sample includes some 93,000 clones, roughly 90% of them seen just once. The sample here was peripheral blood mononuclear cells (PBMCs), taken at baseline. Receptors were obtained from a human donor with classical Hodgkin lymphoma. Each CDR3 is given with its conserved first and last residue. A D gene is named only where the DNA matches it firmly.

V gene	J gene	D gene	CDR3 protein
TRBV5-1	TRBJ2-1	TRBD2	CASRSSGNEQFF
TRBV9	TRBJ2-3	NA	CASSVALAQSTDTQYF
TRBV6-5	TRBJ1-2	TRBD1	CASSQGTGWRGYTF
TRBV19	TRBJ2-4	NA	CASTVQRDGGAKNIQYF
TRBV20-1	TRBJ2-5	NA	CSAQPQETQYF
TRBV11-2	TRBJ1-1	TRBD1	CASSRTGGLSDTEAFF
TRBV6-4	TRBJ2-7	NA	CASSLTPDSSEQYF
TRBV5-1	TRBJ2-7	NA	CASSTASVTYEQYF
TRBV27	TRBJ2-1	TRBD1	CASRHTGGLAYNEQFF
TRBV11-2	TRBJ1-3	NA	CASTFRGTAGNTIYF
TRBV6-5	TRBJ1-4	NA	CASSYYQGNEKLFF
TRBV28	TRBJ2-7	NA	CASSAGNIPAEQYF
TRBV6-5	TRBJ1-1	TRBD1	CASTLSQGVGSEAFF
TRBV28	TRBJ1-2	NA	CASSFASRGYTF
TRBV19	TRBJ1-5	TRBD1	CASSIKDRGSYSNQPQHF
TRBV6-6	TRBJ1-5	TRBD1	CASSKGTVNQPQHF
TRBV25-1	TRBJ1-5	TRBD1	CASSGLQGNQPQHF
TRBV7-9	TRBJ2-7	TRBD1	CASSYRDRGIYEQYF
TRBV28	TRBJ1-4	NA	CASSLQGILEKLFF
TRBV5-4	TRBJ2-7	TRBD1	CASSFGTGSYEQYF
TRBV9	TRBJ1-1	NA	CASSVPGAGMNTEAFF
TRBV28	TRBJ2-1	NA	CASRQGSYVYNEQFF
TRBV4-2	TRBJ2-6	NA	CASSQDSRGRFSGANVLTF